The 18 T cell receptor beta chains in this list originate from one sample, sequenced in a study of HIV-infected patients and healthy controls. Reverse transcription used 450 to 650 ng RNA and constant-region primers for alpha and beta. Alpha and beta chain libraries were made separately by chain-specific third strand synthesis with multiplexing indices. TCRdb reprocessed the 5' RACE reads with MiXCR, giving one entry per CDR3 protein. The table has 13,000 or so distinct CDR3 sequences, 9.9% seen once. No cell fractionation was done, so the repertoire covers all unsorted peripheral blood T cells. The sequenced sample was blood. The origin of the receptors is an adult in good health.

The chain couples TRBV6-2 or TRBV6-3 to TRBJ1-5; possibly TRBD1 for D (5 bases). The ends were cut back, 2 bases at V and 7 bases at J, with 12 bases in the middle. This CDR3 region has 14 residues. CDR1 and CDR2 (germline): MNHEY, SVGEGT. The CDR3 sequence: CASSYDAGSQPQHF. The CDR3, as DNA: TGTGCCAGCAGTTACGACGCAGGGAGCCAGCCCCAGCATTTT.

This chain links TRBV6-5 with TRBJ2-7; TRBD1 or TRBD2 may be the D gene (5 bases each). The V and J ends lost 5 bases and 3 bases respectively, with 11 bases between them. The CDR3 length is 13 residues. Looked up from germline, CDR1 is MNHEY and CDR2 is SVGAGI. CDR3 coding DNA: TGTGCCAGCAGTCCCCGGGACGGCTACGAGCAGTACTTC. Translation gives CASSPRDGYEQYF.

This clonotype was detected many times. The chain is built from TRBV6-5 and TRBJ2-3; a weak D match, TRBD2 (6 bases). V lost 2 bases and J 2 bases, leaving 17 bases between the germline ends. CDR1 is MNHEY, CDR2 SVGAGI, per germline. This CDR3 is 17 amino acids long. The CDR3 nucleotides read TGTGCCAGCAGTTACGCGGGACTCCGGTCAACCACAGATACGCAGTATTTT. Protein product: CASSYAGLRSTTDTQYF.

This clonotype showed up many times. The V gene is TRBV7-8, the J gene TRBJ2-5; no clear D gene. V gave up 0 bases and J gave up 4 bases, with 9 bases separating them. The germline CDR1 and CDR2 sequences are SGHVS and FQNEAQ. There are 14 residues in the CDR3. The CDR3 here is CASSLAFQSETQYF. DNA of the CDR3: TGTGCCAGCAGCTTAGCTTTCCAGTCAGAGACCCAGTACTTC.

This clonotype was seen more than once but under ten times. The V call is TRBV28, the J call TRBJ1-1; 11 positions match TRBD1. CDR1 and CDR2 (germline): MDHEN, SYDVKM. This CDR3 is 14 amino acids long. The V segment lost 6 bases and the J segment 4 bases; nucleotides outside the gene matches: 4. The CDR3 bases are TGTGCCAGCAGCGGGACAGGGGGGACCACTGAAGCTTTCTTT. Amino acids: CASSGTGGTTEAFF.

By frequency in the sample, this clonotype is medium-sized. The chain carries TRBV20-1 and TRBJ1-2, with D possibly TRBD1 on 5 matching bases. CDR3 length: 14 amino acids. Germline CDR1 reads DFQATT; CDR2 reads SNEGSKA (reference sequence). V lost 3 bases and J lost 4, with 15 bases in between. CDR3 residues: CSASWGGLGYGYTF. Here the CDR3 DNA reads TGCAGTGCTAGTTGGGGCGGTCTAGGCTATGGCTACACCTTC.

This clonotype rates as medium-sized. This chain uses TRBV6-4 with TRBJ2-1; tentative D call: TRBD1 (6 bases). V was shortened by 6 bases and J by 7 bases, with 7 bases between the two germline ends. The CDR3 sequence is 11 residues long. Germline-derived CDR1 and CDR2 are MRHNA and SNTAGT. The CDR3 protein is CASRRGNEQFF. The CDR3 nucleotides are TGTGCCAGCAGGAGGGGGAATGAGCAGTTCTTC.

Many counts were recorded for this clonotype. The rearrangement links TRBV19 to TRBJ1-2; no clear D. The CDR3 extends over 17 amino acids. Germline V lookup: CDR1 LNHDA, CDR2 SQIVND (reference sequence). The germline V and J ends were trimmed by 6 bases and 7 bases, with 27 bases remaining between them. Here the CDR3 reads CASSPYVAERGGFGYTF. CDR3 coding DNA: TGTGCCAGTAGCCCCTATGTAGCCGAGCGCGGAGGGTTTGGCTACACCTTC.

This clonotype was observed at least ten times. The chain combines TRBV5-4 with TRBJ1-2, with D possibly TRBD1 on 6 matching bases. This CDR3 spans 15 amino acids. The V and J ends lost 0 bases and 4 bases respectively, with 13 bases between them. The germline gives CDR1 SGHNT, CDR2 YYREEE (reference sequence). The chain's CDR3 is CASSLGGQITYGYTF. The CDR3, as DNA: TGTGCCAGCAGCTTGGGAGGACAGATTACCTATGGCTACACCTTC.

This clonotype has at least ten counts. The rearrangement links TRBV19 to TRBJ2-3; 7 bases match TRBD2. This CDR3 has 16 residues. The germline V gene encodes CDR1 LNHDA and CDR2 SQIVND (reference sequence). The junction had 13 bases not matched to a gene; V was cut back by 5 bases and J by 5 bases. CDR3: CASSLSLSGPLDTQYF. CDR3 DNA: TGTGCCAGTAGTTTAAGCCTTAGCGGGCCGCTAGATACGCAGTATTTT.

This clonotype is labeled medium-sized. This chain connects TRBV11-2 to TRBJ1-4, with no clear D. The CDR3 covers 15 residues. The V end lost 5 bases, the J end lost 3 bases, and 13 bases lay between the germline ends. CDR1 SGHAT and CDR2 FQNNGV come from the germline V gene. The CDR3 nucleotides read TGTGCCAGCAGCCCAGAGGGCAAAGCTAATGAAAAACTGTTTTTT. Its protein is CASSPEGKANEKLFF.

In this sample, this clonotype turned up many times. CDR3 sequence: CASNAGNPYEQYF. For the CDR3, the DNA is TGTGCCAGCAACGCAGGGAACCCCTACGAGCAGTACTTC. The chain has TRBV6-1 and TRBJ2-7; a weak D match, TRBD1 (5 bases). Trimming left V 7 bases short and J 2 bases short, with 12 bases between. Germline assignment: CDR1 MNHNS and CDR2 SASEGT. CDR3 length equals 13 residues.

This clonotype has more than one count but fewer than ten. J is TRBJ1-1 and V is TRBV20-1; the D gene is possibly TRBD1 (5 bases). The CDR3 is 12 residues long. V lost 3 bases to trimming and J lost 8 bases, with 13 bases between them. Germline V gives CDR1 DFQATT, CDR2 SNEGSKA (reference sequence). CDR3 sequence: CSARLRGIEAFF. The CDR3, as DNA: TGCAGTGCTAGGCTGCGGGGGATCGAAGCTTTCTTT.

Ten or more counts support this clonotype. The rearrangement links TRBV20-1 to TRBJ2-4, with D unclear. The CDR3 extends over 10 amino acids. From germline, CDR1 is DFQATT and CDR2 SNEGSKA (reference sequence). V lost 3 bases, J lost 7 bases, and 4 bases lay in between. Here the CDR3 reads CSASGNIQYF. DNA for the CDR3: TGCAGTGCTAGCGGTAACATTCAGTACTTC.

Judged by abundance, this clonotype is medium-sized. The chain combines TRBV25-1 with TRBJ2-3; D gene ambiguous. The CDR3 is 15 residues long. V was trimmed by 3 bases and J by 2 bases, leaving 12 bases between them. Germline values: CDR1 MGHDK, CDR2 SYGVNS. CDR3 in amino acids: CASSDHKRPTDTQYF. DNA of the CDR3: TGTGCCAGCAGTGACCATAAGCGACCCACAGATACGCAGTATTTT.

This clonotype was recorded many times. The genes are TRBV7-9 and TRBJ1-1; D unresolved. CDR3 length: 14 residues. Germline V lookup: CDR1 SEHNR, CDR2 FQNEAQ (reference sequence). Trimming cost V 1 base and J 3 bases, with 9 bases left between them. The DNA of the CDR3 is TGTGCCAGCAGCTTAGATATGAGGGACACTGAAGCTTTCTTT. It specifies CASSLDMRDTEAFF. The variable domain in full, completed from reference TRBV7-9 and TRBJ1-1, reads DTGVSQNPRHKITKRGQNVTFRCDPISEHNRLYWYRQTLGQGPEFLTYFQNEAQLEKSRLLSDRFSAERPKGSFSTLEIQRTEQGDSAMYLCASSLDMRDTEAFFGQGTRLTVV.

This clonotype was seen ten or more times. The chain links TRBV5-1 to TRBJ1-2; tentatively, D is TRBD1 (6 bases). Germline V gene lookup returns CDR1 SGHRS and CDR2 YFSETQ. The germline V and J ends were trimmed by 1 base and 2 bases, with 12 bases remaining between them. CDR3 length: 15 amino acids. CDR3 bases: TGCGCCAGCAGCTTGTACCAGGGGCAAAACTATGGCTACACCTTC. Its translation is CASSLYQGQNYGYTF.

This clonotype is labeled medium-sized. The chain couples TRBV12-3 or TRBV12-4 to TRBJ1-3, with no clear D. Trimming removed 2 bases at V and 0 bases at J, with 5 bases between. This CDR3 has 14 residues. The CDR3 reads CASSLRGSGNTIYF. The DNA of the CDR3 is TGTGCCAGCAGTTTAAGAGGCTCTGGAAACACCATATATTTT.